Listed below are T cell receptor beta chains from one sample, sequenced in a study of monozygotic twins with inflammatory bowel disease. No DNA is given; TCRdb re-called the 5' RACE reads and lists each CDR3 protein once. Its clone listing holds approximately 300,000 distinct CDR3 sequences. The sample consisted of blood. These receptors were taken from a human donor with ulcerative colitis or Crohn's disease, or a healthy co-twin of an affected twin (not recorded which). The CDR3 runs from the conserved cysteine through the conserved F or W. Each record gives: J gene, V gene, CDR3 length, CDR3 protein.

TRBJ1-6 | TRBV20-1 | 14 | CSAIEDRDNSPLHF
TRBJ2-7 | TRBV12-3/TRBV12-4 | 11 | CASSFYGEQYF
TRBJ2-3 | TRBV5-1 | 12 | CASSQGKDTQYF
TRBJ2-1 | TRBV28 | 14 | CASSFGGFGNEQFF
TRBJ2-3 | TRBV20-1 | 14 | CSAPRDRAITGQYF
TRBJ2-5 | TRBV29-1 | 14 | CSVQRTGGWETQYF
TRBJ2-5 | TRBV29-1 | 17 | CSVPGTSGTGMLGTQYF
TRBJ2-2 | TRBV11-2 | 16 | CASSLAQTGYTGELFF
TRBJ2-7 | TRBV29-1 | 13 | CSVEEAGGREQYF
TRBJ2-3 | TRBV24-1 | 13 | CATSSPPADTQYF
TRBJ1-2 | TRBV29-1 | 15 | CSVEVHTGGQYGYTF
TRBJ2-2 | TRBV5-6 | 15 | CASSLGQGPFRELFF
TRBJ1-6 | TRBV6-5 | 19 | CASSYSRQGPRSYNSPLHF
TRBJ2-2 | TRBV5-1 | 16 | CASSLVADPRTGELFF
TRBJ2-7 | TRBV20-1 | 14 | CSARARTAPYEQYF
TRBJ2-2 | TRBV6-2/TRBV6-3 | 14 | CASSRGFYTGELFF
TRBJ2-6 | TRBV4-3 | 17 | CASSPHSTTSGANILTF
TRBJ1-1 | TRBV5-1 | 15 | CASSSIGGRNTEAFF
TRBJ1-1 | TRBV4-3 | 15 | CASSQDRDTRTEAFF
TRBJ2-7 | TRBV12-3/TRBV12-4 | 14 | CASSLRDRGDEQYF
TRBJ1-1 | TRBV7-4 | 11 | CASSLADEAFF
TRBJ2-7 | TRBV6-6 | 14 | CASDPGQGSYEQYF
TRBJ2-3 | TRBV20-1 | 12 | CSARYPPDTQYF
TRBJ2-1 | TRBV24-1 | 13 | CATRRGGDNEQFF
TRBJ2-6 | TRBV5-1 | 17 | CASSLDRLASGANVLTF
TRBJ2-7 | TRBV20-1 | 16 | CSARDPIGKTTYEQYF
TRBJ2-7 | TRBV12-3/TRBV12-4 | 14 | CASSHPRGYYEQYF
TRBJ2-3 | TRBV11-2 | 14 | CASSPDRRTDSQYF
TRBJ2-1 | TRBV28 | 15 | CASTPQGAFFNEQFF
TRBJ2-4 | TRBV12-3/TRBV12-4 | 15 | CASRDRDRGFNIQYF
TRBJ2-1 | TRBV27 | 13 | CASGTIFPHEQFF
TRBJ2-7 | TRBV3-1 | 16 | CASSHSRGSKRDEQYF
TRBJ2-5 | TRBV7-9 | 16 | CASGIRRGSNQETQYF
TRBJ1-2 | TRBV9 | 13 | CASSVGGEDGYTF
TRBJ1-4 | TRBV7-2 | 15 | CASSPRTGIGEKLFF
TRBJ1-1 | TRBV29-1 | 14 | CSVEGVRKNTEAFF
TRBJ2-3 | TRBV29-1 | 14 | CSAGAPANTDTQYF
TRBJ2-5 | TRBV24-1 | 16 | CATSDFVAGSRETQYF
TRBJ2-1 | TRBV30 | 16 | CAWSVGGRTSYNEQFF
TRBJ2-7 | TRBV7-9 | 15 | CASSYRDTLTYEQYF
TRBJ1-5 | TRBV9 | 19 | CASSVVARPSQYSNQPQHF
TRBJ1-1 | TRBV7-9 | 13 | CASRLTENTEAFF
TRBJ2-7 | TRBV5-1 | 15 | CASSRDSSSSYEQYF
TRBJ2-1 | TRBV20-1 | 15 | CSARVAGGDYNEQFF